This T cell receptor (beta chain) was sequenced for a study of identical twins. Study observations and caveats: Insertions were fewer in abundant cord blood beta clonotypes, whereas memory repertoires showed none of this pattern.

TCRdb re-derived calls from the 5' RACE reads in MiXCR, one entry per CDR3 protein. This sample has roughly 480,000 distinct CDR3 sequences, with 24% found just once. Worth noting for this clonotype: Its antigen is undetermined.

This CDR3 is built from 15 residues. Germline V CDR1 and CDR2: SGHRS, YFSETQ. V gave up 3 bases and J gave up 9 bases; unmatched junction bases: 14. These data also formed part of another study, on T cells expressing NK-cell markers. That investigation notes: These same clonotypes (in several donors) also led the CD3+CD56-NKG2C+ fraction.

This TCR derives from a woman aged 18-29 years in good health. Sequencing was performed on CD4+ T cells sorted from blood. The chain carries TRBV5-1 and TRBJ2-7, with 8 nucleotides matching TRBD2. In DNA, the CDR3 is TGCGCCAGCAGCTCCCCCTCCCAAGCGGGAGCGCGGCAGTACTTC. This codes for CASSSPSQAGARQYF.